This TCR beta chain comes out of a study of blood T cell repertoires in COVID-19. Study details: PBMCs, B-cell-depleted T cells, or T cells provided the cDNA or gDNA that made up the material.

In the original processing: Nucleated cell counts were estimated from reference gene primer amplification. Data came from immunoSEQ multiplex PCR; TCRdb stores just in-frame clones and leaves some out. V, J and clone size are those of that table, while D and trimming were read from the DNA. The sample lists around 36,000 clones; 83% were seen once. V dropped 5 bases and J dropped 2 bases, with 6 bases sitting between them. From germline, CDR1 is LGHDT and CDR2 YNNKEL (reference sequence). This CDR3 has 13 amino acids. Sequencing input: peripheral blood. This clonotype was sampled from a man between 45 and 60 years old with acute or convalescent COVID-19. V and J are TRBV3-1 (or the pseudogene TRBV3-2) and TRBJ2-2; D is undetermined. The CDR3 DNA follows: TGTGCCAGCAGCGCGCCAAACACCGGGGAGCTGTTTTTT. It encodes CASSAPNTGELFF.